This is a list of T cell receptor beta chains from one sample in a study of blood T cell repertoires in COVID-19. Some clones are missing from TCRdb's copy, which holds only in-frame ones; the method was immunoSEQ multiplex PCR. The sample holds about 230,000 clones; roughly 83% are singletons and the top ten take just over 2.5%. The sequencing sample was made of peripheral blood. These receptors all come from a woman between 65 and 79 years old with active or convalescent COVID-19. Each CDR3 is given with its conserved first and last residue. Fields, in order: D gene, V gene, J gene, clone size, CDR3 DNA, CDR3 protein. A D gene is named only where the DNA matches it firmly. The size field is filled for only some rows; it gives once, few, many or a size class.

-	TRBV4-3	TRBJ1-3	-	TGCGCCAGCAGCCAAGATCCCCGGAGCTCTGGAAACACCATATATTTT	CASSQDPRSSGNTIYF
TRBD1	TRBV10-3	TRBJ2-5	-	TGTGCCATCAGTGGGGACAGGGGGCTCGTGACCCAGTACTTC	CAISGDRGLVTQYF
TRBD2	TRBV11-2	TRBJ2-7	-	TGTGCCAGCAGCTTAGGAGGTAGCGGGGGGGCCCACGAGCAGTACTTC	CASSLGGSGGAHEQYF
TRBD1	TRBV28	TRBJ2-4	-	TGTGCCAGCAGATGGACAGGGCCCAAAAACATTCAGTACTTC	CASRWTGPKNIQYF
TRBD1	TRBV7-2	TRBJ2-5	-	TGTGCCAGCAGCTTATACGCGGCCAGGGGGCACGAGACCCAGTACTTC	CASSLYAARGHETQYF
TRBD1	TRBV4-2	TRBJ1-1	few	TGTGCCAGCAGCCAACAAGACAGGGGCGGGACTGAAGCTTTCTTT	CASSQQDRGGTEAFF
TRBD1	TRBV3-1/TRBV3-2	TRBJ1-1	-	TGTGCCAGCAGCGCTTACAGGGGGAACACTGAAGCTTTCTTT	CASSAYRGNTEAFF
TRBD1	TRBV5-5	TRBJ1-1	-	TGTGCCAGCAGCCGGACAGGGGATGGCACTGAAGCTTTCTTT	CASSRTGDGTEAFF
TRBD1	TRBV4-3	TRBJ1-1	-	TGCGCCAGCAGCCAACGGGACAGGGGCACTGAAGCTTTCTTT	CASSQRDRGTEAFF
TRBD1	TRBV6-1	TRBJ1-3	-	TGTGCCAGCAGCTCGGGCGGACAGGACGGAAACACCATATATTTT	CASSSGGQDGNTIYF
-	TRBV5-4	TRBJ1-6	-	TGTGCCAGCAGCTCCGGGACATATCATAATTCACCCCTCCACTTT	CASSSGTYHNSPLHF
-	TRBV2	TRBJ2-7	-	TGTGCCAGCAGGAAAGGGGGTTCAGACGAGCAGTACTTC	CASRKGGSDEQYF
-	TRBV5-1	TRBJ1-1	-	TGCGCCAGCAGCTTTGCCACAGGGATGTCAGCAGCTTTCTTT	CASSFATGMSAAFF
-	TRBV10-3	TRBJ2-7	-	TGTGCCATCGAAAGCGGACTTTCCTACGAGCAGTACTTC	CAIESGLSYEQYF
-	TRBV10-3	TRBJ2-2	-	TGTGCCATCAGTGATATCAGGACGAACACCGGGGAGCTGTTTTTT	CAISDIRTNTGELFF
-	TRBV27	TRBJ2-1	-	TGTGCCAGCAGTCCCCAAGGAGGGATGCTCTACAATGAGCAGTTCTTC	CASSPQGGMLYNEQFF
TRBD1	TRBV9	TRBJ1-2	-	TGTGCCAGCAGCTCCGTTTTAGGGGGCATCGGCTATGGCTACACCTTC	CASSSVLGGIGYGYTF
-	TRBV18	TRBJ1-3	once	TGTGCCAGCTCACCACGGGACTCTGCTGGAAACACCATATATTTT	CASSPRDSAGNTIYF
-	TRBV6-5	TRBJ2-5	-	TGTGCCAGCAGTTACTCGGCAGGGGTAGGAGAGACCCAGTACTTC	CASSYSAGVGETQYF
TRBD1	TRBV5-1	TRBJ2-1	few	TGCGCCAGCAGCTTGACAGGGGTGGATGAGCAGTTCTTC	CASSLTGVDEQFF
-	TRBV9	TRBJ1-5	-	TGTGCCAGCAGCGTAGGACTCAATCAGCCCCAGCATTTT	CASSVGLNQPQHF
TRBD1	TRBV6-5	TRBJ1-1	-	TGTGCCAGCAGCCCCCAGGGGGTATTTACTGAAGCTTTCTTT	CASSPQGVFTEAFF
TRBD1	TRBV6-5	TRBJ2-7	-	TGTGCCAGCAGGCTAGGGACAGGGTCCCTTTACGAGCAGTACTTC	CASRLGTGSLYEQYF
TRBD1	TRBV6-5	TRBJ2-5	-	TGTGCCAGCAGTTACACCGGAGACAGGGGGACCCAGTACTTC	CASSYTGDRGTQYF
-	TRBV9	TRBJ2-6	-	TGTGCCAGCAGCGTTAACAGGGCAGGGGGGGCCAACGTCCTGACTTTC	CASSVNRAGGANVLTF
TRBD1	TRBV7-3	TRBJ2-1	-	TGTGCCAGCAGCTCAAGACAGGGGAACAATGAGCAGTTCTTC	CASSSRQGNNEQFF
-	TRBV19	TRBJ1-5	-	TGTGCCAGTAAAATGGGGCGAAGGAACAATCAGCCCCAGCATTTT	CASKMGRRNNQPQHF
-	TRBV9	TRBJ2-6	-	TGTGCCAGCAGCGTCAGGTCTGGGGCCAACGTCCTGACTTTC	CASSVRSGANVLTF
-	TRBV9	TRBJ1-4	-	TGTGCCAGCAGCGCCCACACGTCCGAAACACTGTTTTTT	CASSAHTSETLFF
-	TRBV4-2	TRBJ1-2	many	TGTGCCAGCAGCCAGGGCGGGGAAGGAGACTATGGCTACACCTTC	CASSQGGEGDYGYTF
TRBD1	TRBV6-6	TRBJ2-1	-	TGTGCCAGCAGTTTCCTGACAGGGCATGGGCTTAATGAGCAGTTCTTC	CASSFLTGHGLNEQFF
TRBD2	TRBV6-5	TRBJ2-3	-	TGTGCCAGCAGGGAGCGGGGGAGCACAGATACGCAGTATTTT	CASRERGSTDTQYF
TRBD1	TRBV3-1/TRBV3-2	TRBJ1-1	few	TGTGCCAGCAGCCTAGGGACACAGGGGGCCGCTGAAGCTTTCTTT	CASSLGTQGAAEAFF
TRBD1	TRBV27	TRBJ1-2	-	TGTGCCAGCAGTTTATATGGGACAGGGCTTTATGGCTACACCTTC	CASSLYGTGLYGYTF
TRBD1	TRBV9	TRBJ1-6	-	TGTGCCAGCAGCGAACAGGGGGCGAATTCACCCCTCCACTTT	CASSEQGANSPLHF